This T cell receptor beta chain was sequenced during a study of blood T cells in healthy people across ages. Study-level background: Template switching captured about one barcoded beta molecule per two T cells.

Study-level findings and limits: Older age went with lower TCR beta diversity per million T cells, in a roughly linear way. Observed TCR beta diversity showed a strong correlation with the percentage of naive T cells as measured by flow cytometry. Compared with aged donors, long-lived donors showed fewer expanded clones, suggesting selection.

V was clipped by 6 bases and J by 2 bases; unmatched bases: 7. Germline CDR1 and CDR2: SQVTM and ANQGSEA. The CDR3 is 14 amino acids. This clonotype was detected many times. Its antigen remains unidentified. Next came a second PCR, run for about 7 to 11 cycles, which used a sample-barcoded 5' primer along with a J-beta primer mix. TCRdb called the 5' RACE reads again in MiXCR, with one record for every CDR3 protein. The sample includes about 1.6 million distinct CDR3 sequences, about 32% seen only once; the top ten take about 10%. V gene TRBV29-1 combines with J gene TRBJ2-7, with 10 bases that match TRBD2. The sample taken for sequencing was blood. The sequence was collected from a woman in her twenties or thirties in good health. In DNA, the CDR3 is TGCAGCGTGCTAGCGGGGGTTCCCCCCTACGAGCAGTACTTC. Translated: CSVLAGVPPYEQYF.